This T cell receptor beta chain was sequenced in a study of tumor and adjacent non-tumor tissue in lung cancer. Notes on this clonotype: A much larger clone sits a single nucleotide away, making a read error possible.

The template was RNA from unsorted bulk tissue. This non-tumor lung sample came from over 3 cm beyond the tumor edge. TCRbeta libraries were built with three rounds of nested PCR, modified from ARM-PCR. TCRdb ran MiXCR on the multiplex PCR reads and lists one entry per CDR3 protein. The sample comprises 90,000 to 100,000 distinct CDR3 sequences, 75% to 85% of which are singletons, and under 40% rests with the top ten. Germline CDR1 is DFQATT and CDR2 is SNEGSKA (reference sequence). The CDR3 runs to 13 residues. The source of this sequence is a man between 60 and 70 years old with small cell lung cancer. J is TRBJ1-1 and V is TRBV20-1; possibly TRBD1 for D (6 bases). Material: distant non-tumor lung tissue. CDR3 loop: CNAKLDSGTEAFF. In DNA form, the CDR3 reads TGCAATGCTAAATTGGACAGTGGAACTGAAGCTTTCTTT.